The TCR beta chain described here comes from a study of Ad26.COV2.S vaccination and SARS-CoV-2 variants (dated by TCRdb to about 2021). Notes on the research overall: Donors in the vaccine arm were drawn from COV1001, a multicentre, randomized, double-blind, placebo-controlled phase I-IIa trial testing Ad26.COV2.S in healthy adults. Ad26.COV2.S was administered intramuscularly at 5 x 10^10 or 1 x 10^11 viral particles, either as a single shot or as two shots given 56 days apart. TCRbeta repertoire sequencing served as the tool for gauging how specific and how broad the SARS-CoV-2-reactive T cell receptors were following Ad26.COV2.S vaccination. A total of about 30 samples were included in the TCR-sequenced set, comprising around 20 Ad26.COV2.S vaccine recipients, 5 placebo recipients and 8 SARS-CoV-2 convalescent individuals. Trial participants were randomized into five groups of five, in which low-dose or high-dose Ad26.COV2.S was given once or twice, or placebo was given on both occasions. Investigators remained blinded to trial group allocation during experiments and outcome assessment.

As to this clone: Its binding antigen is unknown. The record has no base qualities; no much larger clone is one base away.

The immunoSEQ Assay was used to sequence TCRbeta CDR3 regions. After extraction, genomic DNA underwent amplification by bias-controlled multiplex PCR, followed by high-throughput sequencing. Per the authors' processing: To quantify the absolute abundance of every unique TCRbeta CDR3 region, sequences were collapsed and filtered. T cell fraction was estimated by normalization of TCRbeta template counts to usable DNA, with usable DNA being measured through amplification of reference genes present in all nucleated cells. Repertoire TCRs were annotated as SARS-CoV-2-specific by exact matching of V gene, CDR3 amino acid sequence and J gene to a known reactive TCR set. The reference SARS-CoV-2 TCR set was derived from MIRA and filtered for enrichment in COVID-19-positive ImmuneCODE repertoires, a step that removed public or cross-reactive TCRs. Drawing on the MIRA antigens, annotated TCRs were analysed further at the level of specific ORF or position within ORF. Depth was the summed frequency of annotated unique rearrangements, while breadth was defined as annotated unique rearrangements over total unique productive rearrangements. TCR breadth was compared between groups using two-sided Wilcoxon rank-sum tests. In TCRdb, the immuneACCESS table is reduced to in-frame sequences with V and J assigned. These tables do not hold every clone; where another copy was compared, an unresolved V gene accounts for under half, and the others remain unexplained. V and J calls plus clone size are reproduced from that table; the DNA served to infer D and trimming. Within this sample are over 300,000 clones, with 83% of them counted one time only. Approximately 7% of the sample is in the top ten clones.

From the cysteine up to the phenylalanine, the CDR3 has a length of 17 residues. CDR3 DNA only is kept here, 51 bases in frame from base 1. What the research found in general, with its limitations: Compared with placebo recipients, Ad26.COV2.S recipients showed higher spike-specific TCR breadth (P = 0.0014). Vaccine and placebo recipients had comparable non-spike TCR breadth, which fits with the vaccine containing only spike. According to the authors, total T cell responses may have been underestimated by the TCR breadth and depth analyses. The study was not powered for comparison of responses between vaccine doses or regimens. After vaccination, substantial breadth of spike-specific CD8+ and CD4+ T cell responses was reported.

The intended sense of this specimen's treatment or condition label: some 20 received Ad26.COV2.S at low or high dose, single or two shots; about 5 received placebo; per-sample allocation not given. Repertoires of vaccine and placebo recipients were sequenced from samples collected on day 63 after the first injection. Cohort 1b enrolled about 25 adults aged 18-55 years at a single site in Boston, USA, between 29 July and 7 August 2020. Ad26.COV2.S consisted of a replication-incompetent adenovirus type 26 vector by which a prefusion-stabilized SARS-CoV-2 spike protein from the original Wuhan strain was expressed.

This TCR was sampled from a person between 18 and 65 years old who received the Ad26.COV2.S COVID-19 vaccine or a placebo. Here the chain combines TRBV12-2 and TRBJ2-7; TRBD2 reflects the table's D call only, with no check against the DNA. TRBV12-2 is noted as a pseudogene. The specimen comprised peripheral blood, sampled in a trial of Ad26.COV2.S vaccine versus placebo. The DNA sequence is as follows: TGTGCAAGTCGCAACTTCCTAGGGGTAGCGGTAGAATACGAGCAGTACTTC. Its amino acids are CASRNFLGVAVEYEQYF.